This entry lists 14 T cell receptor beta chains sequenced from one sample in a study of human T cells and chemical hapten exposure. Time point given: healthy volunteer bleed at 6 weeks. Total RNA was isolated from unfractionated whole blood. TCRdb reanalysed the RACE reads using MiXCR and keeps one entry per CDR3 protein. The data contain some 81,000 distinct CDR3 sequences, 8.5% to 10% of them singletons. The specimen sequenced was whole blood. These receptors came from a female donor in good health. Some clones in this sample may be carry-over from other donors' samples.

This clonotype occurred many times. The rearrangement uses TRBV12-3 or TRBV12-4 and TRBJ2-3, with 10 bases fitting TRBD2. The CDR3 consists of 15 residues. With V trimmed by 4 bases and J by 6 bases, 7 bases remained unmatched. CDR3 protein: CASSSSGGPQDTQYF. CDR3 sequence (DNA): TGTGCCAGCAGTTCTAGCGGGGGCCCGCAGGATACGCAGTATTTT.

The gene calls are TRBV5-1 and TRBJ1-5, with a weak D call TRBD1 (6 bases). Germline V gene data show CDR1 as SGHRS and CDR2 as YFSETQ. Deletions cut 2 bases from V and 7 bases from J, with 13 bases between. The CDR3 consists of 14 residues. In nucleotides, the CDR3 is TGCGCCAGCAGCTTATCAGGGGCAGGACAGCCCCAGCATTTT. Residues: CASSLSGAGQPQHF.

CDR3 DNA sequence: TGCAGCCGTGGACTAGCGGTTAGAGATACGCAGTATTTT. Translating gives CSRGLAVRDTQYF. V and J are TRBV29-1 and TRBJ2-3; TRBD2 agrees at 10 bases. The ends lost 8 bases at V and 5 bases at J; junction bases unmatched: 7. Germline V gives CDR1 SQVTM, CDR2 ANQGSEA. The CDR3 is 13 amino acids.

This clonotype was recorded many times. This sequence joins TRBV7-9 and TRBJ1-6; the match to TRBD1 covers 7 bases. The trim removed 1 base at V and 6 bases at J, leaving 0 bases unmatched. Germline V gene lookup returns CDR1 SEHNR and CDR2 FQNEAQ (reference sequence). This CDR3 spans 14 amino acids. Here the CDR3 DNA reads TGTGCCAGCAGCTTAGGGGACAGTAATTCACCCCTCCACTTT. Its translation is CASSLGDSNSPLHF.

The rearrangement uses TRBV18 and TRBJ2-4; 8 bases map to TRBD1. Trimming removed 3 bases from V and 5 bases from J; junction bases left unmatched: 3. Germline V gives CDR1 KGHSH, CDR2 LQKENI. CDR3 length equals 14 residues. The CDR3 spells CASSPTGDQNIQYF. Here the CDR3 DNA reads TGTGCCAGCTCACCGACAGGGGATCAAAACATTCAGTACTTC.

Ten or more counts support this clonotype. The chain uses TRBV12-3 or TRBV12-4 and TRBJ1-3; 7 bases line up with TRBD1. Germline trimming cut 2 bases from V and 4 bases from J; bases unmatched to any gene: 5. This CDR3 has 15 amino acids. In DNA, the CDR3 is TGTGCCAGCAGTTTACGAGGGACAGAAGGAAACACCATATATTTT. Encoded protein: CASSLRGTEGNTIYF.

The chain joins TRBV12-3 or TRBV12-4 to TRBJ2-3; 9 nucleotides align to TRBD2. J gave up 5 bases and V 7 bases, and 7 bases lay outside the gene matches. This CDR3 spans 14 amino acids. In DNA, the CDR3 is TGTGCCAGCAACCTAGCGGGAACACAAGATACGCAGTATTTT. Translation gives CASNLAGTQDTQYF.

This clonotype occurred many times. Germline and junction disagree at one end, which may indicate a read error. The rearrangement links TRBV5-6 to TRBJ2-7, with D perhaps TRBD2 (5 bases). Looked up from germline, CDR1 is SGHDT and CDR2 is YYEEEE. The CDR3 has 12 residues. The CDR3 region has the DNA TGTGCCAGCAGCCGGTTATCCGGACGGGATGACTTC. Translating gives CASSRLSGRDDF.

As to this clonotype: A much larger clone sits a single nucleotide away, making a read error possible. The CDR3 region has the DNA TGTGCCAGCAGTCCGGGACAGGGGGCTGGGGACTACGAGCAGTACTTC. The encoded protein is CASSPGQGAGDYEQYF. The rearrangement links TRBV7-6 to TRBJ2-7; 12 nucleotides align to TRBD1. The CDR3 contains 16 residues. Germline CDR1 reads SGHVS; CDR2 reads FNYEAQ. Trimming removed 6 bases from V and 3 bases from J; junction bases left unmatched: 9.

This clonotype was seen a handful of times. The rearrangement joins TRBV28 to TRBJ2-3; no definite D call. The V gene lost 8 bases and the J gene lost 0 bases, with 6 bases spanning the gap. Per the germline V gene, CDR1 is MDHEN and CDR2 is SYDVKM. The CDR3 length is 12 residues. DNA for the CDR3: TGTGCCAGCGGGCTAAGCACAGATACGCAGTATTTT. It specifies CASGLSTDTQYF.

This clonotype was found many times. The CDR3 region has the DNA TGCAGTGCTAGAGTTTCCCAGGGTAGCACATACGAGCAGTACTTC. This codes for CSARVSQGSTYEQYF. This chain uses TRBV20-1 with TRBJ2-7; TRBD1 might be the D (5 bases). Looked up from germline, CDR1 is DFQATT and CDR2 is SNEGSKA (reference sequence). The CDR3 covers 15 residues. With 1 base removed from V and 4 bases from J, the gap between germline ends came to 17 bases.

This clonotype has a handful of counts. With a much larger clone just one base away, this may be a read error. This chain uses TRBV5-1 with TRBJ1-1; a possible D gene is TRBD1 (5 bases). CDR3 length equals 14 residues. The V gene lost 6 bases and the J gene lost 4 bases, with 16 bases spanning the gap. Germline V lookup: CDR1 SGHRS, CDR2 YFSETQ. The DNA of the CDR3 is TGCGCCAGCACCGATTCCGTGGGGGGCACTGAAGCTTTCTTT. It codes for CASTDSVGGTEAFF.

Worth noting for this clonotype: At one boundary the junction diverges from the germline segment, which might be a read error. The chain joins TRBV7-9 to TRBJ1-4; D is ambiguous. In germline, CDR1 is SEHNR, CDR2 FQNEAQ (reference sequence). This CDR3 has 14 residues. This CDR3 reads CASSTPHRSEKLSF. CDR3 DNA: TGTGCCAGCAGCACCCCTCATCGGTCAGAAAAACTGTCTTTT.

The chain uses TRBV11-2 and TRBJ2-5; 8 positions match TRBD1. The ends lost 5 bases at V and 1 base at J; junction bases unmatched: 3. The germline V gene encodes CDR1 SGHAT and CDR2 FQNNGV. The CDR3 spans 14 residues. The CDR3 DNA sequence: TGTGCCAGCAGCCCGACAGGGGCCCAAGAGACCCAGTACTTC. Protein: CASSPTGAQETQYF.